The TCR beta chain under discussion was sequenced for a study of CD8 T cells in Susac syndrome. Reverse transcription of roughly 0.5 to 1 ug RNA was carried out with random hexamers. Multiplex immunoSEQ PCR targeted 54 Vbeta and 13 Jbeta TCR beta segments. MiXCR, applied by TCRdb to the immunoSEQ multiplex PCR reads, yields one record per CDR3 protein. Of about 140,000 distinct CDR3 sequences in the sample, roughly 96% were seen once. Study results and limitations: It was acknowledged in the study that its TCR sequencing and HLA analysis involved a relatively small number of individuals.

Sequencing of TCR beta, carried out with a high-throughput approach, was applied to CD8+ and CD4+ T cells from the blood. The multiple sclerosis control cohort comprised treatment-naive individuals presenting with stable or active relapsing-remitting disease. A note on this clonotype: What it binds is not known.

Germline V CDR1 and CDR2: SGDLS, YYNGEE. The length of the CDR3 is 17 residues. After removal of 4 bases from V and 5 bases from J, the junction contained 13 bases not matched to a gene. The specimen sequenced was CD4+ T cells from PBMCs. The chain carries TRBV9 and TRBJ2-3; 10 bases fit TRBD1. The receptor was isolated from a human donor with multiple sclerosis. For the CDR3, the DNA is TGTGCCAGCAGCCCCTCGGCCGGGACAGGGGCGGTAGATACGCAGTATTTT. Residues: CASSPSAGTGAVDTQYF.